This T cell receptor (beta chain) derives from a study of blood T cell repertoires in COVID-19. Study information: There were acute and convalescent COVID-19 samples, and they came from the United States, Italy and Spain. PBMCs, B-cell-depleted T cells, or T cells were the source of the cDNA or gDNA that made up the material.

Per the germline V gene, CDR1 is SGHVS and CDR2 is FNYEAQ. This CDR3 has 17 residues. Germline trimming cut 5 bases from V and 2 bases from J; bases unmatched to any gene: 13. Original methodology: From reference gene primer amplification, estimates of nucleated cell counts were derived. Only in-frame clones appear in the TCRdb table, and some are missing; sequencing was by immunoSEQ multiplex PCR. The DNA gave D and trimming, while V, J and clone size come from that table. The profile shows about 210,000 clones, around 83% of them singletons. Input material: peripheral blood. The rearrangement joins TRBV7-6 to TRBJ2-7; 9 nucleotides agree with TRBD1. The origin of this receptor is a man aged 45-60 years with active or convalescent COVID-19. CDR3 amino acids: CASSLYRGQGLTYEQYF. CDR3 nucleotide sequence: TGTGCCAGCAGCCTCTATCGGGGACAGGGTTTAACCTACGAGCAGTACTTC.